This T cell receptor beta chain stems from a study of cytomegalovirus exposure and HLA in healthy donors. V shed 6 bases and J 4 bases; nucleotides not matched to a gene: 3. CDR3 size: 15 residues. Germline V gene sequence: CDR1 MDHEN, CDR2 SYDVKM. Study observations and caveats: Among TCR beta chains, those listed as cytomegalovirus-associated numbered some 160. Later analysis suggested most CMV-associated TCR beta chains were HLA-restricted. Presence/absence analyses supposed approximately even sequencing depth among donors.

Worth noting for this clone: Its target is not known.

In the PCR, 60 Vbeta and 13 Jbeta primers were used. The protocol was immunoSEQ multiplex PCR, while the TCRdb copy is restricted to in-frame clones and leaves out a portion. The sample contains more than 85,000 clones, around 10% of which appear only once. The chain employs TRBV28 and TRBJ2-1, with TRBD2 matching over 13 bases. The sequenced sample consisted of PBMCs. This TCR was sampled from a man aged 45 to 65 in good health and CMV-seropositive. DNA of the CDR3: TGTGCCAGCAGAGAGGGACTAGCGGGATACAATGAGCAGTTCTTC. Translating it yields CASREGLAGYNEQFF.